The clone carrying this T cell receptor (beta chain) was counted only a few times. Antigen: not known. The entry originates in a study of blood T cells in healthy people across ages. Study-wide results and limits: In the absence of known donor CMV status, changes in expanded clonotypes were possibly confounded. Per million T cells, TCR beta diversity dropped about linearly as age rose.

A J-beta primer mix and a sample-barcoded 5' primer were used in a second PCR of roughly 7 to 12 cycles. TCRdb reprocessed the 5' RACE reads via MiXCR and lists one record per CDR3 protein. Of some 1.8 million distinct CDR3 sequences in the sample, approximately 39% are singletons; the top ten hold roughly 23%. Healthy individuals of Caucasian origin from Russia, aged about 6 to 100, served as donors. The amount of total RNA extracted per sample was at least 5.5 micrograms. The clonotype originates from a human donor in good health. The sample consisted of blood.

CDR3 in amino acids: CASSQDLGTGPENIQYF. In DNA form, the CDR3 reads TGTGCCAGCAGCCAAGATCTCGGGACAGGACCCGAAAACATTCAGTACTTC. The chain uses TRBV3-1 and TRBJ2-4; TRBD1 aligns across 8 bases. Germline CDR1 LGHDT, CDR2 YNNKEL (reference sequence). The CDR3 runs to 17 residues. With V trimmed by 0 bases and J by 5 bases, 9 bases remained unmatched.